Shown below are 15 T cell receptor beta chains from a single sample sequenced in a study of cytomegalovirus exposure and HLA in healthy donors. In the PCR, 60 Vbeta and 13 Jbeta primers were used. The method was immunoSEQ multiplex PCR; TCRdb's version includes in-frame clones alone and lacks a portion of them. Here the sample spans about 100,000 clones, around 82% being singletons. Material for sequencing was PBMCs. These receptors all stem from a woman aged 55 to 70 in good health and CMV-seronegative.

The rearrangement joins TRBV7-2 to TRBJ1-4; D gene ambiguous. Germline values: CDR1 SGHTA, CDR2 FQGNSA. Trimming stripped 4 bases from V and 7 bases from J, with 16 bases between. The CDR3 runs to 15 residues. Here the CDR3 reads CASSSQGFGGEKLFF. In nucleotides, the CDR3 is TGTGCCAGCAGCTCCCAAGGTTTCGGAGGTGAAAAACTGTTTTTT.

The chain has TRBV5-8 and TRBJ2-2; TRBD1 might be the D (5 bases). CDR1 is SGHTS and CDR2 is YDEGEE in the germline V gene. This CDR3 spans 13 amino acids. V was shortened by 4 bases and J by 5 bases, with 9 bases between the two germline ends. The CDR3 coding sequence is TGTGCCAGCAGCACCCCAGGGACCGGGGAGCTGTTTTTT. This codes for CASSTPGTGELFF.

The J gene is TRBJ2-3, the V gene TRBV6-5; the D gene is possibly TRBD1 (5 bases). The CDR3 loop spans 15 amino acids. Germline CDR1 MNHEY, CDR2 SVGAGI. The V and J ends lost 8 bases and 5 bases respectively, with 20 bases between them. DNA of the CDR3: TGTGCCAGCTCTAGGGGCCGGGTACTCCTAGATACGCAGTATTTT. This gives the protein CASSRGRVLLDTQYF.

The chain has TRBV9 and TRBJ2-1; TRBD1 is a possible D gene (5 bases). The germline V and J ends were trimmed by 4 bases and 8 bases, with 10 bases remaining between them. This CDR3 has 12 residues. Germline V gene lookup returns CDR1 SGDLS and CDR2 YYNGEE. CDR3 residues: CASSSRVHEQFF. The DNA of the CDR3 is TGTGCCAGCAGCTCCAGGGTACATGAGCAGTTCTTC.

The chain employs TRBV28 and TRBJ1-2, with TRBD1 identical over 10 bases. The CDR3 contains 17 residues. Looked up from germline, CDR1 is MDHEN and CDR2 is SYDVKM. Trimming at V came to 2 bases and at J to 5 bases, leaving 11 bases not matched to a gene. The CDR3 here is CASSLQTGGRGRYGYTF. In DNA form, the CDR3 reads TGTGCCAGCAGTTTACAGACAGGGGGCAGGGGTCGGTATGGCTACACCTTC.

The rearrangement joins TRBV5-5 to TRBJ2-5; TRBD1 agrees at 7 bases. This CDR3 contains 14 residues. V shed 4 bases and J 4 bases; nucleotides not matched to a gene: 7. The germline V gene encodes CDR1 SGHKS and CDR2 YYEKEE (reference sequence). CDR3 nucleotides: TGTGCCAGCAGCCAAGGACAGGTGGTAGAGACCCAGTACTTC. Amino acids: CASSQGQVVETQYF.

The V call is TRBV6-5, the J call TRBJ2-1; D not certain. This CDR3 is built from 16 residues. Trimming pared 0 bases from V and 6 bases from J, leaving 15 bases between. The germline V gene encodes CDR1 MNHEY and CDR2 SVGAGI. For the CDR3, the DNA is TGTGCCAGCAGTTACTCTGAAGTCCTAGACGGCAATGAGCAGTTCTTC. Translation: CASSYSEVLDGNEQFF.

The CDR3 sequence: CASRGTTFGEAFF. CDR3 bases: TGTGCCTCCCGAGGTACGACGTTTGGTGAAGCTTTCTTT. The chain is built from TRBV28 and TRBJ1-1, with no clear D. The CDR3 contains 13 residues. Germline CDR1 and CDR2: MDHEN and SYDVKM. Trimming cost V 11 bases and J 7 bases, with 20 bases left between them.

The chain combines TRBV19 with TRBJ1-1, with 7 bases fitting TRBD1. Germline V lookup: CDR1 LNHDA, CDR2 SQIVND (reference sequence). This CDR3 is 15 amino acids long. Trimming at V came to 2 bases and at J to 0 bases, leaving 3 bases not matched to a gene. The CDR3 loop is CASSISGQLNTEAFF. The CDR3 bases are TGTGCCAGTAGTATATCGGGACAGCTGAACACTGAAGCTTTCTTT.

Points on this clone: At one of its ends the junction is not consistent with the germline gene, which may arise from a read error. The chain couples TRBV5-1 to TRBJ2-7, with a tentative D call TRBD1 (5 bases). The germline gives CDR1 SGHRS, CDR2 YFSETQ. The CDR3 is 12 residues long. The CDR3 here is CASSLEGRVLAF. The CDR3 DNA reads as TGCGCCAGCAGCTTGGAGGGGCGCGTCTTGGCCTTC.

The chain uses TRBV5-1 and TRBJ1-1; the D is unclear. The CDR3 spans 14 residues. Looked up from germline, CDR1 is SGHRS and CDR2 is YFSETQ. V was pared by 5 bases and J by 4 bases, with 15 bases between. The CDR3 DNA sequence: TGCGCCAGCAGGGATTTCGGGGAGCGCACTGAAGCTTTCTTT. Encoded protein: CASRDFGERTEAFF. Filled out from reference TRBV5-1 and TRBJ1-1, the complete variable domain reads KAGVTQTPRYLIKTRGQQVTLSCSPISGHRSVSWYQQTPGQGLQFLFEYFSETQRNKGNFPGRFSGRQFSNSRSEMNVSTLELGDSALYLCASRDFGERTEAFFGQGTRLTVV.

The chain recombines TRBV6-1 with TRBJ1-2; TRBD1 agrees at 8 bases. In germline, CDR1 is MNHNS, CDR2 SASEGT. Losses at the gene ends were 2 bases for V and 7 bases for J; bases not matched to a gene: 3. There are 13 residues in the CDR3. This chain's CDR3 is CASSERDRTGYTF. CDR3 bases: TGTGCCAGCAGTGAAAGGGACAGGACTGGCTACACCTTC.

The table lists this clone with a count of one. This chain connects TRBV7-9 to TRBJ2-7, with a tentative D call TRBD1 (5 bases). CDR1 and CDR2 (germline): SEHNR, FQNEAQ (reference sequence). The CDR3 has 14 amino acids. V lost 1 base and J lost 5, with 12 bases in between. The CDR3 here is CASSLGGEVHEQYF. The CDR3 DNA follows: TGTGCCAGCAGCTTAGGGGGCGAGGTTCACGAGCAGTACTTC. Supplemented by reference TRBV7-9 and TRBJ2-7, the full variable domain reads DTGVSQNPRHKITKRGQNVTFRCDPISEHNRLYWYRQTLGQGPEFLTYFQNEAQLEKSRLLSDRFSAERPKGSFSTLEIQRTEQGDSAMYLCASSLGGEVHEQYFGPGTRLTVT.

Notes on this clone: Relative to the germline gene, one junction end is altered; a read error may explain this. The chain joins TRBV7-9 to TRBJ1-5, with 7 bases identical to TRBD1. The CDR3 is 14 residues long. Germline V gene lookup returns CDR1 SEHNR and CDR2 FQNEAQ (reference sequence). The CDR3 loop is CSSSLGQDHQPQHF. CDR3 sequence (DNA): TGTTCCAGCAGCTTAGGACAGGACCATCAGCCCCAGCATTTT. The whole variable domain, remainder taken from reference TRBV7-9 and TRBJ1-5, is DTGVSQNPRHKITKRGQNVTFRCDPISEHNRLYWYRQTLGQGPEFLTYFQNEAQLEKSRLLSDRFSAERPKGSFSTLEIQRTEQGDSAMYLCSSSLGQDHQPQHFGDGTRLSIL.

V usage is TRBV18 and J usage is TRBJ2-7; perhaps TRBD2 as D (5 bases). The CDR3 spans 16 residues. V was pared by 2 bases and J by 1 base, with 15 bases between. In germline, CDR1 is KGHSH, CDR2 LQKENI. In DNA, the CDR3 is TGTGCCAGCTCACCATCTGTGGCGGGTGGTTCCTACGAGCAGTACTTC. Translating it yields CASSPSVAGGSYEQYF.